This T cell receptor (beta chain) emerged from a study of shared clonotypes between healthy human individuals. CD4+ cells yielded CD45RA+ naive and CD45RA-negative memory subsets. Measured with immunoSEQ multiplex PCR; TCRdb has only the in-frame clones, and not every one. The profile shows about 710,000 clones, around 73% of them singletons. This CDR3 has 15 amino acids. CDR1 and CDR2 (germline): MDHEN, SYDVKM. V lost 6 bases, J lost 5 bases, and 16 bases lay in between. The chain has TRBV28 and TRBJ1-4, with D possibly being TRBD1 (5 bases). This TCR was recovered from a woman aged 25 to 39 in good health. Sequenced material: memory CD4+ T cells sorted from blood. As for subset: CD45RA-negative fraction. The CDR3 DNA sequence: TGTGCCAGCAGGGGTATGGGACTCCCGAATGAAAAACTGTTTTTT. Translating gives CASRGMGLPNEKLFF.